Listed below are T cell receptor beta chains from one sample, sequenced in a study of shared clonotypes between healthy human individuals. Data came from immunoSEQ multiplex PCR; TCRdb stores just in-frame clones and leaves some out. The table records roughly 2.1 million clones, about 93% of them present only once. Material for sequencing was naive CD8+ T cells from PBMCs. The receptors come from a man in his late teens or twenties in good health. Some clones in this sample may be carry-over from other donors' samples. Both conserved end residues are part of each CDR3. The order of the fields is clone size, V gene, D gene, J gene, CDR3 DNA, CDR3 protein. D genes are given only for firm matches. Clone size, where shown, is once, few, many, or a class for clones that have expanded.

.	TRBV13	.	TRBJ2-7	TGTGCCAGCAGCCCTAGCTCCTACGAGCAGTACTTC	CASSPSSYEQYF
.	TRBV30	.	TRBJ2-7	TGTGCCTTGAGGACGGCCAGCTACGAGCAGTACTTC	CALRTASYEQYF
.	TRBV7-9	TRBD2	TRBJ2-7	TGTGCCAGCAGCTCCGGACTAGCGGGGGGCTCCTACGAGCAGTACTTC	CASSSGLAGGSYEQYF
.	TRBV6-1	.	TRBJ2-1	TGTGCCAGCAGTCAAGGTTCTTGGGGGTCCTACAATGAGCAGTTCTTC	CASSQGSWGSYNEQFF
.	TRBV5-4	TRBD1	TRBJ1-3	TGTGCCAGCAGCTTATATCCCGGGACAGGGGTCCACTCTGGAAACACCATATATTTT	CASSLYPGTGVHSGNTIYF
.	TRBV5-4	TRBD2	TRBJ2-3	TGTGCCAGCAGCTTCGGCCTAGCGGGAGCCTTTAGCCCAGATACGCAGTATTTT	CASSFGLAGAFSPDTQYF
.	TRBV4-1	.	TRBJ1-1	TGCGCCAGCAGCCAAGTCGCGACGGGGAACACTGAAGCTTTCTTT	CASSQVATGNTEAFF
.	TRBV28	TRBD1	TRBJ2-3	TGTGCCAGCAGGTCCCCGGGACAGGGCACAGATACGCAGTATTTT	CASRSPGQGTDTQYF
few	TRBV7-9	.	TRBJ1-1	TGTGCCAGCAGTCCAGGAGGGAGCACTGAAGCTTTCTTT	CASSPGGSTEAFF
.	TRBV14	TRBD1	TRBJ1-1	TGTGCCAGCAGCCCTCTACAGGGGATTGAAGCTTTCTTT	CASSPLQGIEAFF
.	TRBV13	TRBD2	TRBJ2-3	TGTGCCAGCAGCTTTTCTAGCGGGACTGATACGCAGTATTTT	CASSFSSGTDTQYF
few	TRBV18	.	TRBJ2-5	TGTGCCAGCTCACCACGGGAGACCCAGTACTTC	CASSPRETQYF
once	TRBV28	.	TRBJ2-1	TGTGCCAGCAGTTTCGTCCGCGCCAATGAGCAGTTCTTC	CASSFVRANEQFF
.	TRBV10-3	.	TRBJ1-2	TGTGCCATCAGTGACCTAATTACCGGGACGGCGAATGGCTACACCTTC	CAISDLITGTANGYTF
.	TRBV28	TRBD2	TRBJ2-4	TGTGCCAGCAGTTTCGTTCCAGCGGGGTCAGCCAAAAACATTCAGTACTTC	CASSFVPAGSAKNIQYF
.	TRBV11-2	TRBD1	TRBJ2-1	TGTGCCAGCAGCCCTTACAAAGGACAGGGCAGGAATGAGCAGTTCTTC	CASSPYKGQGRNEQFF
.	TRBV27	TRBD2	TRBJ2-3	TGTGCCAGCGCCACCCAAGGGACTAGCGGGAGTAGGACAGATACGCAGTATTTT	CASATQGTSGSRTDTQYF
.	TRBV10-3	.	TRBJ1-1	TGTGCCTCTAAAGAAGAGGGGAACACTGAAGCTTTCTTT	CASKEEGNTEAFF
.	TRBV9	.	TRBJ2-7	TGTGCCAGCAGCGTAGGTCTTCCGACAGACTACGAGCAGTACTTC	CASSVGLPTDYEQYF
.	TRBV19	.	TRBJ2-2	TGTGCCAGTAGTCCCCCCGGGTCCGGGGAGCTGTTTTTT	CASSPPGSGELFF
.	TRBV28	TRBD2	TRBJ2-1	TGTGCCAGCAGTTCGGGACTAGCGGGAGTTGAGGAGCAGTTCTTC	CASSSGLAGVEEQFF
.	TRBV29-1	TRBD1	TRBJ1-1	TGCAGCGTCGCCGCCGGGACAGCTATGAACACTGAAGCTTTCTTT	CSVAAGTAMNTEAFF
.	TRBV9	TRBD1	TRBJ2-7	TGTGCCAGCAGCCCCAGGGAAGGGACAGACCTCGATTTC	CASSPREGTDLDF
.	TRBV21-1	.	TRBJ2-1	TGTGCCAGCAGCACCAAGCGGGAGAATGAGCAGTTCTTC	CASSTKRENEQFF
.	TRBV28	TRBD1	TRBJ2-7	TGTGCCAGCCGTCTAGGGACAGGGTGGGAGCAGTACTTC	CASRLGTGWEQYF
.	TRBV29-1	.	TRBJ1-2	TGCAGCGTTGAAACCCTCTATGGCTACACCTTC	CSVETLYGYTF
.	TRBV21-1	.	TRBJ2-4	TGTGCCAGCCCCCACGAGGGGTTACTAGCCAAAAACATTCAGTACTTC	CASPHEGLLAKNIQYF
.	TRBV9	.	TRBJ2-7	TGTGCCAGCAGCCCTGGACCCACTATGGACTACGAGCAGTACTTC	CASSPGPTMDYEQYF
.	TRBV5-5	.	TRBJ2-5	TGTGCCAGCAGCTTGAGCTACAGCACCCAAGAGACCCAGTACTTC	CASSLSYSTQETQYF